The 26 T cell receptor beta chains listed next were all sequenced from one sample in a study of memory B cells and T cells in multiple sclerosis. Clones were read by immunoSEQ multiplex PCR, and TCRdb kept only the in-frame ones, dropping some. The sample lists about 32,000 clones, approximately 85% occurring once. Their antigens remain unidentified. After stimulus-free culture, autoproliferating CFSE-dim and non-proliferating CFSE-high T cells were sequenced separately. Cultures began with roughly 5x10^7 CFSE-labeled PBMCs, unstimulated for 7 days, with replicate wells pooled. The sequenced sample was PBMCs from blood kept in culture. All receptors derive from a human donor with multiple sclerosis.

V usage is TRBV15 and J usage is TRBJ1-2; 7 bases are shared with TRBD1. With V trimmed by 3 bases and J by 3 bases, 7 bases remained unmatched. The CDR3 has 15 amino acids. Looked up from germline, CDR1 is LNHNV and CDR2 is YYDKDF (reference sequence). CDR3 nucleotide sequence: TGTGCCACCAGCAGCGACGGTGGGACAGACTATGGCTACACCTTC. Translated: CATSSDGGTDYGYTF.

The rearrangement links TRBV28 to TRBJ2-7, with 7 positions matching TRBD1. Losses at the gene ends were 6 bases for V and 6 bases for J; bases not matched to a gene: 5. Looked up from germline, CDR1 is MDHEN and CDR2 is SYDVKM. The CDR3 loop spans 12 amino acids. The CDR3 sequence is CASSPTGVEQYF. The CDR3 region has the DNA TGTGCCAGCAGCCCTACAGGGGTCGAGCAGTACTTC.

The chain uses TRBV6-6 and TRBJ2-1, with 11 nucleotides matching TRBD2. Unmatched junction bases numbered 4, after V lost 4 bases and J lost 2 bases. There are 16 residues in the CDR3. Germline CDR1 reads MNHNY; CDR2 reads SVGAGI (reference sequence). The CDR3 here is CASSSPSGGPYNEQFF. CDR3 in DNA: TGTGCCAGCAGTTCACCTAGCGGGGGGCCCTACAATGAGCAGTTCTTC.

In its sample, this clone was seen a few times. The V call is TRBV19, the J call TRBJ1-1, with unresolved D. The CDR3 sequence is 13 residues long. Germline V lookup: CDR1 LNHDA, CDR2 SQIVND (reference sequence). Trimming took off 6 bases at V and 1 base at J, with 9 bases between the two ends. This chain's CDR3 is CASSLTQNTEAFF. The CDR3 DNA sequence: TGTGCCAGTAGCCTGACACAGAACACTGAAGCTTTCTTT.

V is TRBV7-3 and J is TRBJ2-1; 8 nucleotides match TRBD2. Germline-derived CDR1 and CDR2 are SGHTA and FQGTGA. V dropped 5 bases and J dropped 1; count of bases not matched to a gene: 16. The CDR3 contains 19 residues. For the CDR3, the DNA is TGTGCCAGCAGCCTGAGCCTCGGTAGCGGGAACAAGTCCTACAATGAGCAGTTCTTC. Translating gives CASSLSLGSGNKSYNEQFF. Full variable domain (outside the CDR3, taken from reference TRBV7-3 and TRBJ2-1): GAGVSQTPSNKVTEKGKYVELRCDPISGHTALYWYRQSLGQGPEFLIYFQGTGAADDSGLPNDRFFAVRPEGSVSTLKIQRTERGDSAVYLCASSLSLGSGNKSYNEQFFGPGTRLTVL.

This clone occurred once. CDR3: CASRSGGSNQPQHF. CDR3 DNA sequence: TGTGCCTCGCGATCAGGGGGCAGCAATCAGCCCCAGCATTTT. The V call is TRBV27, the J call TRBJ1-5; 8 bases match TRBD1. Germline CDR1 and CDR2: MNHEY and SMNVEV (reference sequence). V shed 11 bases and J 1 base; nucleotides not matched to a gene: 7. CDR3 size: 14 residues.

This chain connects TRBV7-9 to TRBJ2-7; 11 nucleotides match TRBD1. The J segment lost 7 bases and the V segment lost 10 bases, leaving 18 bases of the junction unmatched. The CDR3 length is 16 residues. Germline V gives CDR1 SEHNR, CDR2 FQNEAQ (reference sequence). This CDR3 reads CATLAAGQGGLREQYF. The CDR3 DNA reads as TGTGCCACCCTAGCTGCGGGACAGGGGGGATTACGGGAGCAGTACTTC.

CDR3 region: CASSKGQGANTGELFF. In nucleotides, the CDR3 is TGTGCCAGTAGTAAGGGACAGGGGGCGAACACCGGGGAGCTGTTTTTT. J is TRBJ2-2 and V is TRBV19; 11 bases match TRBD1. The CDR3 is made up of 16 amino acids. The V gene's germline CDR1 is LNHDA and CDR2 SQIVND (reference sequence). The V gene end was trimmed by 4 bases and the J gene end by 0 bases; junction bases not matched to a gene: 1.

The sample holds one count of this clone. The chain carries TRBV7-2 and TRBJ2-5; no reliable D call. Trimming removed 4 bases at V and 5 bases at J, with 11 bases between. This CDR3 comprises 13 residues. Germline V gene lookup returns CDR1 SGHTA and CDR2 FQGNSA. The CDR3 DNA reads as TGTGCCAGCAGCTCCAGATTCGAGGAGACCCAGTACTTC. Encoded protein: CASSSRFEETQYF.

The CDR3, as DNA: TGTGCCAGCAGCCAGAAATGGGGGGGCGCTGAAGCTTTCTTT. This gives the protein CASSQKWGGAEAFF. The J gene is TRBJ1-1, the V gene TRBV4-2; D might be TRBD1 (6 bases). CDR1 is LGHNA, CDR2 YNFKEQ, per germline. The CDR3 totals 14 residues. Trimming took off 3 bases at V and 6 bases at J, with 14 bases between the two ends.

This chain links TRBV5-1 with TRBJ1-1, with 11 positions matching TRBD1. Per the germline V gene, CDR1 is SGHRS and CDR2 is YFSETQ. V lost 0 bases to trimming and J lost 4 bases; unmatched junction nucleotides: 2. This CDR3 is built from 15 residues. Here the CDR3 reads CASSLVGTGGTEAFF. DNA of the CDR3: TGCGCCAGCAGCTTGGTTGGGACAGGGGGCACTGAAGCTTTCTTT.

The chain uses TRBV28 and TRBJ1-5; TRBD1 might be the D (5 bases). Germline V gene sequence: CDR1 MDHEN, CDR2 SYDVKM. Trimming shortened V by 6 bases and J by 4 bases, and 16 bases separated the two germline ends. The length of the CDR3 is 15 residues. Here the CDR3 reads CASRGGRQGNQPQHF. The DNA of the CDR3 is TGTGCCAGCAGGGGGGGGAGGCAAGGTAATCAGCCCCAGCATTTT.

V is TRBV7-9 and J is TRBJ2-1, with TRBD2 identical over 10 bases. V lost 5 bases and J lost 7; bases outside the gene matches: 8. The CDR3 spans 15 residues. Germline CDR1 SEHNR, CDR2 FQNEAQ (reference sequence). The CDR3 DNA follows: TGTGCCAGCAGCCCTCTAGCGGGAGTTGATAATGAGCAGTTCTTC. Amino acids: CASSPLAGVDNEQFF.

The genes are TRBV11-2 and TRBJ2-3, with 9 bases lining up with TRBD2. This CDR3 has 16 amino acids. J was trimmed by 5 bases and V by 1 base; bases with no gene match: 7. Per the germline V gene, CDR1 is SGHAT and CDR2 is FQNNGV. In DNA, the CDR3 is TGTGCCAGCAGCTTAGGGAGCGGGAGGTATAAAGATACGCAGTATTTT. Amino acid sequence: CASSLGSGRYKDTQYF.

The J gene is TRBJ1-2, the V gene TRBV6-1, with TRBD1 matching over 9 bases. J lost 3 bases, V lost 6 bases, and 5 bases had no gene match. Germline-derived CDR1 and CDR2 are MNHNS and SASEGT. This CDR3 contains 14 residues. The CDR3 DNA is TGTGCCAGCAGGGCCGGGACAGGGTACTATGGCTACACCTTC. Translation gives CASRAGTGYYGYTF.

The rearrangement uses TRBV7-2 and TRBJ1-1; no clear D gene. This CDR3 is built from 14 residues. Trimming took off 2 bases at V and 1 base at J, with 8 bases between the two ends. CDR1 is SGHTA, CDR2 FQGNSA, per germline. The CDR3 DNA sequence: TGTGCCAGCAGCTTAAAGATCGCGAACACTGAAGCTTTCTTT. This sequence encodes CASSLKIANTEAFF.

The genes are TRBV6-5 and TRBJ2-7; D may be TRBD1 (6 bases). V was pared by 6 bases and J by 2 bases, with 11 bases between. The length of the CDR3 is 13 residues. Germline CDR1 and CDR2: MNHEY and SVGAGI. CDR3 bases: TGTGCCAGCAGCATCAGGGACACCTACGAGCAGTACTTC. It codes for CASSIRDTYEQYF.

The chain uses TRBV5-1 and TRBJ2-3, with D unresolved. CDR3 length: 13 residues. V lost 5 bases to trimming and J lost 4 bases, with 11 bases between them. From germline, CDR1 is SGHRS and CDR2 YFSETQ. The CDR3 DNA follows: TGCGCCAGCAGACTGGTGTGGGCAGATACGCAGTATTTT. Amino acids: CASRLVWADTQYF.

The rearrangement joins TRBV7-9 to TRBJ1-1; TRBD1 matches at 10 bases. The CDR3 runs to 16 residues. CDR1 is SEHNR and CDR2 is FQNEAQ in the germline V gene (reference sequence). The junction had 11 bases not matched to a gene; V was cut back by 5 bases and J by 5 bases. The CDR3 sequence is CASSDPRDRGGTEAFF. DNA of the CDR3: TGTGCCAGCAGCGACCCACGGGACAGGGGAGGAACTGAAGCTTTCTTT.

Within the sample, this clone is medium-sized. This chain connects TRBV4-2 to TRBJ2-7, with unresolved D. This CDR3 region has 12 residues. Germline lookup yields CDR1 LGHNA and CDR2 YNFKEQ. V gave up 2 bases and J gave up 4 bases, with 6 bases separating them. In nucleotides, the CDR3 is TGTGCCAGCAGCCAAAATCGATACGAGCAGTACTTC. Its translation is CASSQNRYEQYF.

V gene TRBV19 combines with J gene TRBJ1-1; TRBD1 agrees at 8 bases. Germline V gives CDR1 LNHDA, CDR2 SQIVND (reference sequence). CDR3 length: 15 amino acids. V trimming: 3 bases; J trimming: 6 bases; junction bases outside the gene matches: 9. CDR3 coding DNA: TGTGCCAGTAGTATCCCTGGACAGGGAGGACCTGAAGCTTTCTTT. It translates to CASSIPGQGGPEAFF.

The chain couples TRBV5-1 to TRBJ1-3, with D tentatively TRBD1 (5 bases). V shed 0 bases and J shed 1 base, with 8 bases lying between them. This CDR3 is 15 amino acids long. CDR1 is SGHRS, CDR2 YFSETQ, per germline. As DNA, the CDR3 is TGCGCCAGCAGCTTGGGAAGGGGTTCTGGAAACACCATATATTTT. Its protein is CASSLGRGSGNTIYF.

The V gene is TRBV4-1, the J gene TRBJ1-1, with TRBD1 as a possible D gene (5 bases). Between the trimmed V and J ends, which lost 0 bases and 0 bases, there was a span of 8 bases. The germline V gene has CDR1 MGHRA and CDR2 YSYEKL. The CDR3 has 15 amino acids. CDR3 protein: CASSQDDSMNTEAFF. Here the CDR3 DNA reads TGCGCCAGCAGCCAAGATGACAGTATGAACACTGAAGCTTTCTTT.

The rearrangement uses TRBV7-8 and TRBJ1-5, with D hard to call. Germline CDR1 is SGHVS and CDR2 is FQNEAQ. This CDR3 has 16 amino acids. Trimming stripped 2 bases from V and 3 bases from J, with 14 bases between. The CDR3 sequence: CASSLRVGVDNQPQHF. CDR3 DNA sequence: TGTGCCAGCAGCTTACGGGTAGGCGTTGACAATCAGCCCCAGCATTTT.

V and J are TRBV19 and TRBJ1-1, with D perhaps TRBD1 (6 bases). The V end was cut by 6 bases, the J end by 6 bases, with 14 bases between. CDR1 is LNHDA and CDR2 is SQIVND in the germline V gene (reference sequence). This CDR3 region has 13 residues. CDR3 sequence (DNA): TGTGCCAGTAGAACAGGGTTGGGGGCTGAAGCTTTCTTT. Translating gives CASRTGLGAEAFF. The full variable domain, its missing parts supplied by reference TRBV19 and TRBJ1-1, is DGGITQSPKYLFRKEGQNVTLSCEQNLNHDAMYWYRQDPGQGLRLIYYSQIVNDFQKGDIAEGYSVSREKKESFPLTVTSAQKNPTAFYLCASRTGLGAEAFFGQGTRLTVV.

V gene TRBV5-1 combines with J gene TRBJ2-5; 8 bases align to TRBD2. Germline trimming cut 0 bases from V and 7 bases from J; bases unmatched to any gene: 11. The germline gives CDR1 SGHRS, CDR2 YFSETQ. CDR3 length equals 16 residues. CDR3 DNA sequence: TGCGCCAGCAGCTTGGAATGGCGGGGGGCAGGCGGGACCCAGTACTTC. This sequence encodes CASSLEWRGAGGTQYF.